This is a list of T cell receptor beta chains from one sample in a study of cytomegalovirus exposure and HLA in healthy donors. Generated by immunoSEQ multiplex PCR, the TCRdb table keeps only in-frame clones and is missing some. The top ten clones hold over 12% of a sample with 200,000 to 250,000 clones, 65% to 85% of them seen once. What was sequenced was PBMCs. These receptors all stem from a woman under 40 in good health and CMV-seropositive. CDR3s include the opening cysteine and the closing phenylalanine or tryptophan. D genes are given only for firm matches. Clone size is given for some rows only: seen once, a few or many times, or a class if the clone is expanded.

TRBD1	NA	TRBV2	TRBJ2-5	CASSRQGGGETQYF	TGTGCCAGCAGCCGACAGGGGGGAGGGGAGACCCAGTACTTC
NA	NA	TRBV4-1	TRBJ2-5	CASSQDTDSTPETQYF	TGCGCCAGCAGCCAAGATACTGACTCCACCCCAGAGACCCAGTACTTC
NA	NA	TRBV27	TRBJ1-2	CASSPRLGRNYGYTF	TGTGCCAGCAGCCCTAGATTAGGACGGAACTATGGCTACACCTTC
NA	NA	TRBV4-1	TRBJ1-5	CASSQDWGGQPQHF	TGCGCCAGCAGCCAAGATTGGGGGGGCCAGCCCCAGCATTTT
NA	few	TRBV15	TRBJ1-5	CATSRTESGIHQPQHF	TGTGCCACCAGCAGAACCGAGTCAGGAATCCATCAGCCCCAGCATTTT
TRBD1	NA	TRBV5-1	TRBJ2-5	CASSDGTGFLETQYF	TGCGCCAGCAGCGATGGGACAGGCTTTCTAGAGACCCAGTACTTC
NA	NA	TRBV30	TRBJ1-5	CACSGVYSNQPQHF	TGTGCCTGCTCTGGGGTCTATAGCAATCAGCCCCAGCATTTT
NA	NA	TRBV11-2	TRBJ2-2	CASSLVPGLTGELFF	TGTGCCAGCAGCTTAGTCCCAGGACTCACCGGGGAGCTGTTTTTT
NA	once	TRBV4-1	TRBJ2-1	CASSQSPYEQFF	TGCGCCAGCAGCCAAAGCCCTTATGAGCAGTTCTTC
TRBD2	many	TRBV27	TRBJ2-6	CASSLRRLAGVHGANVLTF	TGTGCCAGCAGTTTAAGAAGACTAGCGGGAGTTCATGGGGCCAACGTCCTGACTTTC
NA	NA	TRBV9	TRBJ1-5	CASSLQGHQPQHF	TGTGCCAGCAGTTTGCAGGGTCATCAGCCCCAGCATTTT
TRBD1	few	TRBV6-1	TRBJ2-5	CASSLRQGVSETQYF	TGTGCCAGCAGTCTCCGACAGGGGGTATCCGAGACCCAGTACTTC
TRBD1	NA	TRBV6-5	TRBJ2-5	CASSYRTGFLAQYF	TGTGCCAGCAGTTATCGGACAGGGTTCCTGGCCCAGTACTTC
NA	once	TRBV27	TRBJ1-1	CASSLSMGGNTEAFF	TGTGCCAGCAGTTTATCGATGGGGGGAAACACTGAAGCTTTCTTT
NA	NA	TRBV29-1	TRBJ2-1	CSVGLGGEQFF	TGCAGCGTTGGACTGGGCGGTGAGCAGTTCTTC
NA	NA	TRBV10-1	TRBJ2-3	CASSELQGIATDTQYF	TGCGCCAGCAGTGAGCTACAGGGAATTGCCACAGATACGCAGTATTTT
NA	NA	TRBV19	TRBJ1-2	CASSIGAGWSYGYTF	TGTGCCAGTAGTATTGGGGCAGGGTGGTCCTATGGCTACACCTTC
NA	NA	TRBV19	TRBJ1-2	CASSSGTTVGYTF	TGTGCCAGTAGTAGCGGGACAACAGTGGGGTACACCTTC
NA	NA	TRBV19	TRBJ2-1	CASSGSPGRNEQFF	TGTGCCAGTAGTGGATCTCCCGGTCGCAATGAGCAGTTCTTC
NA	NA	TRBV28	TRBJ1-2	CASSLAPAGDGYTF	TGTGCCAGCAGTTTGGCTCCGGCCGGGGATGGCTACACCTTC
NA	NA	TRBV27	TRBJ2-7	CASSLSRISYEQYF	TGTGCCAGCAGTTTATCTCGGATCTCCTACGAGCAGTACTTC
NA	NA	TRBV30	TRBJ2-1	CAWSVGTESWLNEQFF	TGTGCCTGGAGTGTAGGGACGGAAAGTTGGCTGAATGAGCAGTTCTTC
NA	NA	TRBV30	TRBJ2-7	CALQGGGYEQYF	TGTGCCTTACAGGGAGGAGGGTACGAGCAGTACTTC
TRBD2	NA	TRBV30	TRBJ2-3	CAWSQPSGSLSSTDTQYF	TGTGCCTGGAGCCAACCGAGCGGGAGCTTATCTAGCACAGATACGCAGTATTTT
TRBD2	NA	TRBV7-2	TRBJ2-3	CASSSRRTSGGTDTQYF	TGTGCCAGCAGCTCGAGACGGACTAGCGGGGGCACAGATACGCAGTATTTT
NA	NA	TRBV6-5	TRBJ1-2	CASSVQVGYGYTF	TGTGCCAGCAGTGTACAGGTGGGCTATGGCTACACCTTC
NA	few	TRBV9	TRBJ2-3	CASSVESGYGKRDTQYF	TGTGCCAGCAGCGTAGAGTCAGGGTACGGTAAAAGGGATACGCAGTATTTT
NA	NA	TRBV9	TRBJ2-5	CASSVRGKVQETQYF	TGTGCCAGCAGCGTTAGGGGTAAAGTCCAAGAGACCCAGTACTTC
NA	NA	TRBV11-2	TRBJ1-1	CASSQGERNTEAFF	TGTGCCAGCAGCCAAGGCGAGCGGAACACTGAAGCTTTCTTT
NA	NA	TRBV7-9	TRBJ2-1	CASSLGGLNEQFF	TGTGCCAGCAGCTTAGGAGGGTTAAATGAGCAGTTCTTC
NA	NA	TRBV2	TRBJ2-7	CATSTSASSYEQYF	TGTGCCACCTCTACTAGTGCGAGCTCCTACGAGCAGTACTTC
TRBD1	NA	TRBV27	TRBJ1-5	CASSLLGGRQPQHF	TGTGCCAGCAGTCTACTAGGGGGCCGGCAGCCCCAGCATTTT
TRBD1	NA	TRBV30	TRBJ2-7	CAWSVRDRALCEQYF	TGTGCCTGGAGTGTCAGAGACAGGGCTCTTTGCGAGCAGTACTTC
NA	NA	TRBV5-4	TRBJ2-7	CASSFGSYEQYF	TGTGCCAGCAGCTTTGGTTCCTACGAGCAGTACTTC
NA	NA	TRBV11-2	TRBJ2-7	CASSLMGRNSYEQYF	TGTGCCAGCAGCTTAATGGGACGCAACTCCTACGAGCAGTACTTC
NA	few	TRBV7-2	TRBJ2-4	CASSSGAPVIQYF	TGTGCCAGCAGCTCGGGTGCCCCGGTCATTCAGTACTTC
TRBD2	NA	TRBV18	TRBJ2-7	CASSPQSGRAGEQYF	TGTGCCAGCTCACCACAGAGCGGGAGGGCTGGAGAGCAGTACTTC
NA	NA	TRBV28	TRBJ2-7	CASSLSRTGLRKKQYF	TGTGCCAGCAGTTTATCTCGCACCGGCCTACGTAAAAAGCAGTACTTC
TRBD1	NA	TRBV4-3	TRBJ2-2	CASSQWDRGRAGELFF	TGCGCCAGCAGCCAATGGGACAGGGGGCGTGCCGGGGAGCTGTTTTTT
NA	few	TRBV5-1	TRBJ2-7	CASSLVWDYEQYF	TGCGCCAGCAGCTTGGTGTGGGACTACGAGCAGTACTTC
NA	NA	TRBV27	TRBJ1-1	CASSSYGNTEAFF	TGTGCCAGCAGTTCGTATGGAAACACTGAAGCTTTCTTT
TRBD2	once	TRBV10-3	TRBJ2-7	CAISSGTTSYEQYF	TGTGCCATCAGTAGCGGGACTACCTCCTACGAGCAGTACTTC
TRBD1	NA	TRBV2	TRBJ2-2	CASSAGTGRMNTGELFF	TGTGCCAGCAGCGCCGGGACAGGGCGCATGAACACCGGGGAGCTGTTTTTT
NA	NA	TRBV7-8	TRBJ1-1	CASSSGGGDTEAFF	TGTGCCAGCAGCTCCGGGGGAGGCGACACTGAAGCTTTCTTT
TRBD1	NA	TRBV12-5	TRBJ2-2	CASGLVLAGTGLTGELFF	TGTGCTAGTGGTTTGGTACTAGCTGGGACAGGGCTAACCGGGGAGCTGTTTTTT
NA	NA	TRBV6-5	TRBJ1-1	CASSWDNINTEAFF	TGTGCCAGCAGTTGGGACAACATAAACACTGAAGCTTTCTTT
NA	NA	TRBV27	TRBJ2-5	CASSPIGWLETQYF	TGTGCCAGCAGCCCGATCGGCTGGCTGGAGACCCAGTACTTC
TRBD2	NA	TRBV5-1	TRBJ2-1	CASSLAASGYNEQFF	TGCGCCAGCAGCTTGGCGGCTAGCGGGTACAATGAGCAGTTCTTC
NA	NA	TRBV14	TRBJ2-7	CASSQIPLYEQYF	TGTGCCAGCAGTCAGATCCCACTCTACGAGCAGTACTTC
NA	NA	TRBV7-2	TRBJ2-5	CASSSGQIKETQYF	TGTGCCAGCAGCTCTGGACAGATCAAAGAGACCCAGTACTTC
NA	NA	TRBV30	TRBJ1-2	CAWSVFPGSDGYTF	TGTGCCTGGAGTGTATTCCCAGGGTCGGATGGCTACACCTTC
NA	NA	TRBV4-1	TRBJ1-1	CASSQALHVNTEAFF	TGCGCCAGCAGCCAAGCCTTACATGTGAACACTGAAGCTTTCTTT
NA	NA	TRBV6-1	TRBJ2-5	CASSERVRPETQYF	TGTGCCAGCAGTGAACGGGTCCGACCGGAGACCCAGTACTTC
TRBD1	NA	TRBV6-1	TRBJ2-3	CASSKDRVADTQYF	TGTGCCAGCAGCAAGGACAGGGTGGCAGATACGCAGTATTTT
NA	NA	TRBV11-2	TRBJ2-7	CASSQGVFYEQYF	TGTGCCAGCAGCCAGGGTGTCTTCTACGAGCAGTACTTC